This passage covers 24 T cell receptor beta chains from one sample sequenced in a study of blood T cell repertoires in COVID-19. The method was immunoSEQ multiplex PCR; TCRdb's version includes in-frame clones alone and lacks a portion of them. Found here are fewer than 65,000 clones, approximately 90% of them singletons; the top ten hold about 7%. Source material: peripheral blood. The receptors were gathered from a woman aged 60 to 75 with active or convalescent COVID-19.

The chain joins TRBV9 to TRBJ1-3; 7 bases map to TRBD1. V gave up 3 bases and J gave up 4 bases; unmatched junction bases: 7. The CDR3 has 15 residues. Germline CDR1 reads SGDLS; CDR2 reads YYNGEE. The CDR3 bases are TGTGCCAGCAGCGGCGAGGGGGCGCGAGGAAACACCATATATTTT. Translation: CASSGEGARGNTIYF.

The chain joins TRBV29-1 to TRBJ2-1, with D tentatively TRBD2 (6 bases). Germline V gene data show CDR1 as SQVTM and CDR2 as ANQGSEA. CDR3 length: 15 residues. V was cut by 0 bases and J by 3 bases, with 12 bases left in between. The CDR3 protein is CSVEDMRGLYNEQFF. CDR3 in DNA: TGCAGCGTTGAAGATATGCGGGGACTCTACAATGAGCAGTTCTTC.

This rearrangement joins TRBV19 to TRBJ1-3; D gene unclear. Trimming removed 7 bases at V and 0 bases at J, with 13 bases between. The CDR3 spans 15 residues. CDR1 is LNHDA and CDR2 is SQIVND in the germline V gene (reference sequence). The CDR3 DNA reads TGTGCCAGTAACGGCATAGGGAGCTCTGGAAACACCATATATTTT. Amino acid sequence: CASNGIGSSGNTIYF.

This chain connects TRBV29-1 to TRBJ2-7; 16 bases are shared with TRBD2. Germline-derived CDR1 and CDR2 are SQVTM and ANQGSEA. CDR3 size: 18 residues. V gave up 6 bases and J gave up 2 bases; unmatched junction bases: 13. CDR3 sequence: CSVGGTSGRASRPYEQYF. CDR3 in DNA: TGCAGCGTGGGGGGGACTAGCGGGAGGGCCAGCCGGCCCTACGAGCAGTACTTC.

The J gene is TRBJ2-7, the V gene TRBV9, with D possibly TRBD2 on 6 matching bases. V dropped 0 bases and J dropped 2 bases, with 9 bases sitting between them. The CDR3 runs to 14 residues. CDR1 and CDR2 from the germline V gene are SGDLS and YYNGEE. CDR3 nucleotide sequence: TGTGCCAGCAGCGTAGGGGGACTCGCCTACGAGCAGTACTTC. This gives the protein CASSVGGLAYEQYF.

This chain connects TRBV9 to TRBJ1-4; tentative D call: TRBD1 (5 bases). Trimming took 4 bases from V and 8 from J, leaving 21 bases between them. CDR3 size: 16 residues. From germline, CDR1 is SGDLS and CDR2 YYNGEE. As DNA, the CDR3 is TGTGCCAGCAGCATTTCCGAGTCAGGGTTCGGGGAAAAACTGTTTTTT. Encoded protein: CASSISESGFGEKLFF.

The V gene is TRBV24-1, the J gene TRBJ2-2; no definite D call. Between the trimmed V and J ends, which lost 0 bases and 0 bases, there was a span of 13 bases. CDR3 length: 18 residues. CDR1 is KGHDR, CDR2 SFDVKD, per germline. Written as DNA, the CDR3 is TGTGCCACCAGTGATTTGCCCTACTTCGAGGCGAACACCGGGGAGCTGTTTTTT. Translating it yields CATSDLPYFEANTGELFF.

The genes are TRBV6-6 and TRBJ2-3; TRBD2 agrees at 7 bases. The CDR3 spans 13 residues. From germline, CDR1 is MNHNY and CDR2 SVGAGI (reference sequence). V dropped 6 bases and J dropped 4; count of bases not matched to a gene: 4. The CDR3: CASRGGSADTQYF. CDR3 DNA: TGTGCCAGCAGGGGCGGGAGCGCAGATACGCAGTATTTT.

The V call is TRBV28, the J call TRBJ1-2; the D gene is possibly TRBD1 (5 bases). The CDR3 sequence is 13 residues long. Germline V lookup: CDR1 MDHEN, CDR2 SYDVKM. Trimming cost V 6 bases and J 3 bases, with 11 bases left between them. The CDR3 nucleotides read TGTGCCAGCAGCCCCCGACAGTACTATGGCTACACCTTC. This translates into CASSPRQYYGYTF.

The V gene is TRBV28, the J gene TRBJ2-1; TRBD1 aligns across 10 bases. In germline, CDR1 is MDHEN, CDR2 SYDVKM. J lost 7 bases, V lost 3 bases, and 9 bases had no gene match. CDR3 length: 16 amino acids. The CDR3 coding sequence is TGTGCCAGCAGTTTGCGAGGACAGGGGGGGAAAAATGAGCAGTTCTTC. This codes for CASSLRGQGGKNEQFF.

V usage is TRBV27 and J usage is TRBJ2-1; 8 nucleotides align to TRBD2. Unmatched junction bases numbered 6, after V lost 4 bases and J lost 4 bases. The CDR3 totals 15 residues. Germline CDR1 reads MNHEY; CDR2 reads SMNVEV (reference sequence). The CDR3 DNA sequence: TGTGCCAGCAGTTCCTCGGGACTAGGGTACAATGAGCAGTTCTTC. This sequence encodes CASSSSGLGYNEQFF.

V usage is TRBV11-2 and J usage is TRBJ1-1, with D possibly matching TRBD1 (6 bases). CDR1 is SGHAT and CDR2 is FQNNGV in the germline V gene. The CDR3 length is 12 residues. Trimming pared 0 bases from V and 11 bases from J, leaving 10 bases between. CDR3 amino acids: CASSLDQGWAFF. The DNA of the CDR3 is TGTGCCAGCAGCTTAGATCAGGGGTGGGCTTTCTTT.

The DNA of the CDR3 is TGTGCCAGCAGTTGGGGGGCCTACAATGAGCAGTTCTTC. It specifies CASSWGAYNEQFF. The chain uses TRBV27 and TRBJ2-1; tentatively, D is TRBD2 (6 bases). Between the trimmed V and J ends, which lost 4 bases and 2 bases, there was a span of 6 bases. CDR3 size: 13 residues. Germline assignment: CDR1 MNHEY and CDR2 SMNVEV (reference sequence).

V gene TRBV3-1 (or the pseudogene TRBV3-2) combines with J gene TRBJ1-2, with D hard to call. The V and J ends lost 3 bases and 1 base respectively, with 9 bases between them. The germline CDR1 and CDR2 sequences are LGHDT and YNNKEL (reference sequence). There are 14 residues in the CDR3. The CDR3 here is CASSHLGGNYGYTF. CDR3 sequence (DNA): TGTGCCAGCAGCCACCTGGGAGGTAACTATGGCTACACCTTC.

Only a few counts were recorded for this clone. The chain uses TRBV30 and TRBJ1-1, with D perhaps TRBD1 (5 bases). Germline-derived CDR1 and CDR2 are GTSNPN and SVGIG (reference sequence). The CDR3 consists of 13 residues. V was clipped by 2 bases and J by 4 bases, with 11 bases between them. CDR3 protein: CAWSTQGVTEAFF. CDR3 sequence (DNA): TGTGCCTGGAGTACTCAGGGTGTCACTGAAGCTTTCTTT.

This clone showed up just once. The rearrangement joins TRBV6-1 to TRBJ1-5, with 8 bases matching TRBD1. The CDR3 has 20 residues. The germline V gene has CDR1 MNHNS and CDR2 SASEGT. Trimming cost V 2 bases and J 0 bases; bases outside gene matches: 15. CDR3 coding DNA: TGTGCCAGCAGTGAAAATTCCCGACCAGGGGGCAAGTTTAGCAATCAGCCCCAGCATTTT. Residues: CASSENSRPGGKFSNQPQHF.

This sequence joins TRBV2 and TRBJ1-1; D is possibly TRBD1 (5 bases). Trimming cost V 3 bases and J 2 bases, with 10 bases left between them. The V gene's germline CDR1 is SNHLY and CDR2 FYNNEI. CDR3 size: 14 residues. The CDR3 spells CASSDAGVNTEAFF. Here the CDR3 DNA reads TGTGCCAGCAGTGACGCGGGGGTAAACACTGAAGCTTTCTTT.

This chain uses TRBV6-5 with TRBJ2-1; tentatively, D is TRBD1 (5 bases). V lost 6 bases, J lost 1 base, and 7 bases lay in between. The V gene's germline CDR1 is MNHEY and CDR2 SVGAGI. This CDR3 is 13 amino acids long. The DNA for the CDR3 is TGTGCCAGCAGGCAGGGATCCTACAATGAGCAGTTCTTC. It translates to CASRQGSYNEQFF.

J is TRBJ2-1 and V is TRBV7-2; the D is unclear. The V and J ends lost 5 bases and 5 bases respectively, with 10 bases between them. The CDR3 spans 13 residues. The V gene's germline CDR1 is SGHTA and CDR2 FQGNSA. Here the CDR3 reads CASSRYLDNEQFF. CDR3 nucleotides: TGTGCCAGCAGCCGCTACTTGGACAATGAGCAGTTCTTC. The full variable domain, in which reference TRBV7-2 and TRBJ2-1 provide the parts outside the CDR3, is GAGVSQSPSNKVTEKGKDVELRCDPISGHTALYWYRQSLGQGLEFLIYFQGNSAPDKSGLPSDRFSAERTGGSVSTLTIQRTQQEDSAVYLCASSRYLDNEQFFGPGTRLTVL.

The J gene is TRBJ2-1, the V gene TRBV7-9; D is unclear. Trimming cost V 2 bases and J 0 bases, with 5 bases left between them. Germline CDR1 reads SEHNR; CDR2 reads FQNEAQ (reference sequence). The CDR3 contains 14 residues. In DNA, the CDR3 is TGTGCCAGCAGCTTAATTAGCTCCTACAATGAGCAGTTCTTC. Its translation: CASSLISSYNEQFF.

The chain joins TRBV3-1 (or the pseudogene TRBV3-2) to TRBJ2-5; 16 bases are shared with TRBD2. Trimming took 4 bases from V and 4 from J; bases not matched to a gene: 3. The CDR3 is 16 residues long. CDR1 LGHDT and CDR2 YNNKEL come from the germline V gene (reference sequence). The CDR3 here is CASSRGTSGGAETQYF. CDR3 nucleotide sequence: TGTGCCAGCAGCCGCGGGACTAGCGGGGGGGCAGAGACCCAGTACTTC.

This chain links TRBV4-2 with TRBJ2-3; 12 bases are shared with TRBD2. Germline trimming cut 0 bases from V and 6 bases from J; bases unmatched to any gene: 10. The CDR3 runs 18 residues. CDR1 is LGHNA and CDR2 is YNFKEQ in the germline V gene. The CDR3 DNA is TGTGCCAGCAGCCAAGACGCTAGGACTAGCGGGGCAGGGGATACGCAGTATTTT. Translated, it gives CASSQDARTSGAGDTQYF.

The rearrangement uses TRBV11-2 and TRBJ1-1, with 8 bases that match TRBD1. Germline V gives CDR1 SGHAT, CDR2 FQNNGV. The CDR3 consists of 15 residues. Trimming removed 2 bases from V and 5 bases from J; junction bases left unmatched: 7. The DNA of the CDR3 is TGTGCCAGCAGCTTATTGTCTCAGGGGGCTACTGAAGCTTTCTTT. Translation: CASSLLSQGATEAFF.

The rearrangement links TRBV24-1 to TRBJ2-1; 7 bases map to TRBD2. The V gene's germline CDR1 is KGHDR and CDR2 SFDVKD. V trimming: 4 bases; J trimming: 10 bases; junction bases outside the gene matches: 12. The CDR3 is 15 residues long. This CDR3 reads CATSDGTGGLGEQFF. Here the CDR3 DNA reads TGTGCCACCAGTGACGGTACGGGAGGTTTAGGAGAGCAGTTCTTC.